This T cell receptor (beta chain) was found in a study of T cell responses to AZD1222 COVID-19 vaccine (dated by TCRdb to about 2021). Looking at the study overall: Because spike-specific TCR depth and breadth did not differ between the two schedules, AZD1222 recipients who got a second dose at roughly 4 weeks were pooled with those who got a second dose at roughly 12 weeks. TCR sequencing covered 233 trial participants: 200 to 210 given two doses of AZD1222 and some 25 given two doses of MenACWY control vaccine. Trial participants were enrolled by age into subgroups of 18-55, 56-69 and 70-plus years, and 148, 28 and 57 TCR-sequenced participants, respectively, were included in these subgroups.

According to the study, the label for this sample's time point signals: baseline before first vaccination. Vaccinee samples came from UK trials COV001 and COV002, including a single-blind randomized controlled phase 2/3 trial of AZD1222 (ChAdOx1 nCoV-19) in healthy adults. For TCRbeta chain sequencing, PBMC samples were collected from trial participants at day 0 and at day 28 after the second dose. The CDR3 regions of human TCRbeta chains were analyzed by immunosequencing. As for how the authors treated the data: TCRs in the repertoires were compared against a reference library of SARS-CoV-2-specific TCRs that had been generated with the MIRA antigen-specificity platform. Breadth was defined as the fraction of unique TCRs that were SARS-CoV-2-associated. Depth was defined as the fraction of total T cells that were SARS-CoV-2-associated. Using the MIRA data, each spike-specific TCR was mapped to the spike region that the TCR reacts to and placed in a CD4 or CD8 class. Log10-transformed breadth and depth values were compared by one-way ANOVA with Sidak's multiple comparisons tests. TCRdb stores this immuneACCESS table with in-frame sequences only. Part of the clones is absent; in the studies checked, under half of the shortfall reflects unresolved V genes, and no reason is known for the rest. That table gives V, J and clone size, and the DNA gave D and trimming. This sample comprises 100,000 to 150,000 clones, approximately 92% of them detected only once. The ten biggest clones cover about 3.1% of the sample.

What the work shows at the level of the full study, not this receptor alone: Conclusions about previously exposed vaccinees are limited, since just six AZD1222 recipients were seropositive for SARS-CoV-2 at baseline. The vaccine-associated CD4 TCRs covered the entire spike protein, and the dominant responses fell in regions 160-218 and 743-854. Participants were mostly white British, with more females than males. The authors suggested clonal diversity may have been underestimated. No day 14 peak-response samples were available, so repertoires were characterized only after the peak T cell response. Spike-specific TCR breadth and depth rose significantly after two AZD1222 doses compared with day 0 and with MenACWY recipients. Reportedly, almost half of the unique spike-specific TCRs recognized epitopes lying outside the regions that are mutated in the B.1.351 and B.1.1.7 variants. The 56-69-year group was small, and its depth increase did not reach significance, likely because of low power.

V is reduced by 2 bases and J by 4 bases, leaving a spacing of 8 bases between them. There are 13 amino acids in the CDR3, from cysteine to phenylalanine inclusive. Solely the CDR3 DNA is kept, with 39 bases framed from the first base. The germline V gene supplies CDR1 SQVTM and CDR2 ANQGSEA. As to this clone: Its cognate antigen has yet to be identified. Within one base of it there is no much larger clone, and no base qualities were kept.

Specimen: peripheral blood, collected on day 0 of AZD1222 vaccination. This chain joins TRBV29-1 to TRBJ1-4; the D gene remains uncertain. The receptor was derived from an adult in good health. The CDR3 region has the sequence CSVEQKFNEKLFF. Here is the DNA: TGCAGCGTTGAACAGAAGTTTAATGAAAAACTGTTTTTT.